Listed below are T cell receptor beta chains from one sample, sequenced in a study of graft-versus-host responses after intestinal transplantation. Only in-frame clones appear in the TCRdb table, and some are missing; sequencing was by immunoSEQ multiplex PCR. The sample holds some 14,000 clones; just over 35% are singletons and the top ten take approximately 2.3%. This sample comprised alloreactive CD8+ T cells from a mixed lymphocyte reaction culture, obtained before intestinal transplant. These receptors were obtained from a human patient who received an intestinal transplant. Each CDR3 is given with its conserved first and last residue. The D gene is left open where the match is weak. Not every row has a clone size; where given, it reads once, few, many or a size class.

v_gene	j_gene	d_gene	abundance	CDR3nt	CDR3aa
TRBV7-9	TRBJ1-4	NA	medium-sized	TGTGCCAGCAGCTTAGCACCACAGGGACCCCCCGAGGAAAAACTGTTTTTT	CASSLAPQGPPEEKLFF
TRBV19	TRBJ2-2	NA	NA	TGTGCCAGTAGTACCGCCCGGTACGTCAGCACCGGGGAGCTGTTTTTT	CASSTARYVSTGELFF
TRBV7-8	TRBJ1-6	TRBD1	NA	TGTGCCAGCAGCTCCGGGACAGGGTCTTTTAATTCACCCCTCCACTTT	CASSSGTGSFNSPLHF
TRBV9	TRBJ1-2	NA	NA	TGTGCCAGCAGCGATACCCAGGGGCCGCCTGTTCATGGCTACACCTTC	CASSDTQGPPVHGYTF
TRBV5-8	TRBJ2-7	TRBD1	NA	TGTGCCAGCAGCGTTGACAGGGCTGGCTACGAGCAGTACTTC	CASSVDRAGYEQYF
TRBV15	TRBJ2-2	NA	few	TGTGCCACCAGCAGAGATAAAACAGGACTGAACACCGGGGAGCTGTTTTTT	CATSRDKTGLNTGELFF
TRBV7-8	TRBJ2-1	NA	NA	TGTGCCAGCAGCTTCCGCGGGCAGAAAACCTCCTACAATGAGCAGTTCTTC	CASSFRGQKTSYNEQFF
TRBV29-1	TRBJ1-2	TRBD1	NA	TGCAGCGTTGAAGGGCAGGGGGCAAGTGGCTATGGCTACACCTTC	CSVEGQGASGYGYTF
TRBV5-1	TRBJ2-7	NA	few	TGCGCCAGCAGCTTTTACGGCAGCTCCTACGAGCAGTACTTC	CASSFYGSSYEQYF
TRBV7-3	TRBJ2-7	TRBD2	NA	TGTGCCAGCAGCGCCTGGGGAGGGGTCTCCTACGAGCAGTACTTC	CASSAWGGVSYEQYF
TRBV4-1	TRBJ2-7	NA	NA	TGCGCCAGCAGCCAAGACGAGTCAGGGATCTACGAGCAGTACTTC	CASSQDESGIYEQYF
TRBV6-1	TRBJ1-6	NA	few	TGTGCCAGCGGGCCCCATTCACCCCTCCACTTT	CASGPHSPLHF
TRBV5-5	TRBJ2-1	NA	few	TGTGCCAGCAGCTTGGAACTTGGGCTAGTTTATGAGCAGTTCTTC	CASSLELGLVYEQFF
TRBV23-1	TRBJ1-1	TRBD1	NA	TGCGCCAGCAGTCAGATGGTAGGGGACAGGAGGAGTACTGAAGCTTTCTTT	CASSQMVGDRRSTEAFF
TRBV5-4	TRBJ2-1	NA	NA	TGTGCCAGCAGCTTGCTTGGAGAAGACTCCTACAATGAGCAGTTCTTC	CASSLLGEDSYNEQFF
TRBV4-1	TRBJ1-2	NA	few	TGCGCCAGCAGCCAAGAGCGGGGGGTTGGGGGGGCAGTAGTCTATGGCTACACCTTC	CASSQERGVGGAVVYGYTF
TRBV7-6	TRBJ2-3	NA	NA	TGTGCCAGCAGCTTACCGGCAGGAGGGCAGTATTTT	CASSLPAGGQYF
TRBV9	TRBJ2-3	NA	NA	TGTGCCAGCAGCGTAGAAGGGGGGGCGGGAGATACGCAGTATTTT	CASSVEGGAGDTQYF
TRBV5-1	TRBJ2-7	NA	NA	TGCGCCAGCAGCCTGGACAGCCCTATCTCCTACGAGCAGTACTTC	CASSLDSPISYEQYF
TRBV4-1	TRBJ2-7	TRBD1	NA	TGCGCCAGCAGCCAAGATGCCCCCCCAGGACAGGGGACAGCGGTTAGGCACGAGCAGTACTTC	CASSQDAPPGQGTAVRHEQYF
TRBV27	TRBJ1-6	TRBD1	NA	TGTGCCAGCAGGGTGACAGGGGGCAATTCACCCCTCCACTTT	CASRVTGGNSPLHF
TRBV11-3	TRBJ2-1	NA	NA	TGTGCCAGCAGCGCGTTAGCGCGCGGGGTGGGGTATGAGCAGTTCTTC	CASSALARGVGYEQFF
TRBV6-1	TRBJ1-1	NA	NA	TGTGCCAGCTTGAGGGGTACCTTCGGGACTGAAGCTTTCTTT	CASLRGTFGTEAFF
TRBV7-9	TRBJ2-1	NA	NA	TGTGCCAGCAGCTTCGTGGGGACCCTATACAATGAGCAGTTCTTC	CASSFVGTLYNEQFF
TRBV7-9	TRBJ2-3	TRBD2	few	TGTGCCAGCAGCTTCGGAGCGGGGGCAGATACGCAGTATTTT	CASSFGAGADTQYF
TRBV27	TRBJ2-1	TRBD1	NA	TGTGCCAGCAGTGAAGAGGGGGCCTCGGGGCCCTACAATGAGCAGTTCTTC	CASSEEGASGPYNEQFF
TRBV11-2	TRBJ1-2	TRBD1	NA	TGTGCCAGCAGCTCTTCGGGACAGGGGGCGGGGGGCTACACCTTC	CASSSSGQGAGGYTF
TRBV30	TRBJ2-3	TRBD1	NA	TGTGCCTGGAGTGTACCGGACAGGGTTTGGGACACAGATACGCAGTATTTT	CAWSVPDRVWDTDTQYF
TRBV21-1	TRBJ2-6	NA	NA	TGTGCCAGCAGCCAGGTCATAGCTACAAAAAGTCGGGCCAACGTCCTGACTTTC	CASSQVIATKSRANVLTF
TRBV29-1	TRBJ2-1	NA	NA	TGCAGCGTTCTTGGTCGCCTCTCCTACAATGAGCAGTTCTTC	CSVLGRLSYNEQFF
TRBV6-5	TRBJ1-1	TRBD1	few	TGTGCCAGCAGTTTGGACTCAGGGGGGAACACTGAAGCTTTCTTT	CASSLDSGGNTEAFF
TRBV4-1	TRBJ2-7	NA	few	TGCGCCAGCAGCCAAACAATGAGCTCCTACGAGCAGTACTTC	CASSQTMSSYEQYF
TRBV7-9	TRBJ2-3	TRBD2	NA	TGTGCCAGCAGCTTACTGACTAGCGGGGATGGGGCGCAGTATTTT	CASSLLTSGDGAQYF
TRBV6-1	TRBJ1-1	NA	few	TGTGCCAGCGATTACGGTGGAGGCACTGAAGCTTTCTTT	CASDYGGGTEAFF
TRBV27	TRBJ1-1	NA	NA	TGTGCCAGCAGTCTAATCGGGGGGAACACTGAAGCTTTCTTT	CASSLIGGNTEAFF